The 26 T cell receptor beta chains reported below all come from one sample, sequenced in a study of T cells and Merkel cell carcinoma outcomes. Data came from immunoSEQ multiplex PCR; TCRdb stores just in-frame clones and leaves some out. Among several thousand clones listed, just under 75% were seen once. The sample consisted of tumor tissue from Merkel cell carcinoma. The receptors were gathered from a human donor with Merkel cell carcinoma. Some clones in this sample may be carry-over from other donors' samples.

This clone was counted a single time. The genes are TRBV10-3 and TRBJ2-5; 8 nucleotides align to TRBD2. V lost 10 bases, J lost 4 bases, and 8 bases stayed unmatched. The CDR3 is 13 residues long. In germline, CDR1 is ENHRY, CDR2 SYGVKD. The CDR3 DNA sequence: TGTGCCAGTATTAGCGGGATAGGAGAGACCCAGTACTTC. Its translation is CASISGIGETQYF.

The chain carries TRBV11-1 and TRBJ2-7, with 7 bases matching TRBD1. The CDR3 has 14 residues. V trimming: 2 bases; J trimming: 2 bases; junction bases outside the gene matches: 3. CDR1 is SGHAT, CDR2 FQDESV, per germline (reference sequence). The CDR3 here is CASSLSGGAYEQYF. Here the CDR3 DNA reads TGTGCCAGCAGCTTATCAGGGGGAGCCTACGAGCAGTACTTC.

The chain combines TRBV19 with TRBJ1-5; unclear D gene. Germline V gives CDR1 LNHDA, CDR2 SQIVND (reference sequence). The V gene lost 6 bases and the J gene lost 8 bases, with 14 bases spanning the gap. CDR3 length: 13 residues. CDR3 sequence (DNA): TGTGCCAGTAGGGTAGTCGGGGTGGAGCCCCAGCATTTT. Translated: CASRVVGVEPQHF.

This rearrangement joins TRBV11-2 to TRBJ2-3, with 8 bases that match TRBD1. This CDR3 is 17 amino acids long. Germline V gene sequence: CDR1 SGHAT, CDR2 FQNNGV. V shed 1 base and J 2 bases; nucleotides not matched to a gene: 8. The CDR3 reads CASSLVSRTGYTDTQYF. The CDR3 nucleotides read TGTGCCAGCAGCTTAGTTTCTAGGACAGGGTACACAGATACGCAGTATTTT.

The chain combines TRBV6-6 with TRBJ2-3; the D gene is possibly TRBD2 (6 bases). In germline, CDR1 is MNHNY, CDR2 SVGAGI (reference sequence). The V and J ends lost 6 bases and 1 base respectively, with 11 bases between them. The CDR3 loop spans 14 amino acids. The CDR3 protein is CASREGYGTDTQYF. CDR3 DNA sequence: TGTGCCAGCAGGGAGGGATACGGCACAGATACGCAGTATTTT.

The rearrangement joins TRBV30 to TRBJ2-1, with 12 bases lining up with TRBD2. CDR1 and CDR2 from the germline V gene are GTSNPN and SVGIG (reference sequence). The J segment lost 2 bases and the V segment lost 2 bases, leaving 10 bases of the junction unmatched. This CDR3 region has 18 residues. CDR3 sequence reads: CAWSRGLAGYAAYNEQFF. The CDR3 coding sequence is TGTGCCTGGAGTCGAGGACTAGCGGGATACGCGGCCTACAATGAGCAGTTCTTC.

The V call is TRBV6-5, the J call TRBJ2-5; the D is unclear. The CDR3 has 14 amino acids. Between the trimmed V and J ends, which lost 6 bases and 4 bases, there was a span of 15 bases. Germline V gene lookup returns CDR1 MNHEY and CDR2 SVGAGI. CDR3 region: CASRASDGRETQYF. The CDR3 DNA reads as TGTGCCAGCAGAGCCTCGGACGGTAGAGAGACCCAGTACTTC.

This clone was counted only a few times. The rearrangement joins TRBV19 to TRBJ2-6, with 10 bases identical to TRBD1. In germline, CDR1 is LNHDA, CDR2 SQIVND (reference sequence). The J segment lost 1 base and the V segment lost 1 base, leaving 1 base of the junction unmatched. The CDR3 covers 17 residues. The CDR3 here is CASSIGTGGSGANVLTF. Here the CDR3 DNA reads TGTGCCAGTAGTATAGGGACAGGGGGGTCTGGGGCCAACGTCCTGACTTTC.

About this clone: The junction departs from germline at one end; a sequencing error may be responsible. The chain couples TRBV5-1 to TRBJ1-2, with 10 bases lining up with TRBD1. The CDR3 loop spans 16 amino acids. Germline CDR1 SGHRS, CDR2 YFSETQ. The DNA for the CDR3 is TGTGCCAGCAGCGTCCAAGCGGGACAGGGGAACTATGGCTACACCTTC. This encodes CASSVQAGQGNYGYTF.

J is TRBJ1-2 and V is TRBV7-9; no clear D gene. The CDR3 covers 12 residues. Trimming removed 7 bases at V and 4 bases at J, with 10 bases between. Germline CDR1 is SEHNR and CDR2 is FQNEAQ (reference sequence). This chain's CDR3 is CASTSGSYGYTF. The CDR3 DNA reads as TGTGCCAGCACAAGTGGGTCCTATGGCTACACCTTC.

The V and J genes are TRBV28 and TRBJ1-1; 10 bases are shared with TRBD1. From germline, CDR1 is MDHEN and CDR2 SYDVKM. V lost 6 bases and J lost 5; bases outside the gene matches: 12. This CDR3 spans 16 amino acids. CDR3 coding DNA: TGTGCCAGCAGCTCTCCGGGACAGGGGAGAGGGACTGAAGCTTTCTTT. This gives the protein CASSSPGQGRGTEAFF.

This clone was seen just once. The chain joins TRBV18 to TRBJ2-5, with D maybe TRBD2 (5 bases). The germline CDR1 and CDR2 sequences are KGHSH and LQKENI. Trimming took 6 bases from V and 5 from J, leaving 19 bases between them. The CDR3 length is 15 residues. This CDR3 reads CASSQTPERAETQYF. The CDR3 coding sequence is TGTGCCAGCTCGCAAACTCCGGAGAGGGCGGAGACCCAGTACTTC.

The genes are TRBV5-1 and TRBJ2-5; the match to TRBD2 covers 10 bases. The trim removed 0 bases at V and 5 bases at J, leaving 7 bases unmatched. Germline V gene data show CDR1 as SGHRS and CDR2 as YFSETQ. This CDR3 comprises 16 residues. Here the CDR3 reads CASSLASSGSWETQYF. DNA for the CDR3: TGCGCCAGCAGCTTGGCCTCTAGCGGGAGTTGGGAGACCCAGTACTTC.

The chain joins TRBV28 to TRBJ1-2, with 7 nucleotides matching TRBD1. Germline CDR1 and CDR2: MDHEN and SYDVKM. V was clipped by 5 bases and J by 2 bases; unmatched bases: 14. This CDR3 has 17 residues. The CDR3 sequence: CASSRVPYGQANYGYTF. CDR3 nucleotide sequence: TGTGCCAGCAGTCGAGTCCCTTACGGACAGGCAAACTATGGCTACACCTTC.

The count of this clone is one. The chain employs TRBV5-1 and TRBJ2-5; either TRBD1 or TRBD2 may supply D (6 bases each). The CDR3 length is 15 residues. The germline V gene encodes CDR1 SGHRS and CDR2 YFSETQ. V gave up 0 bases and J gave up 0 bases, with 9 bases separating them. DNA for the CDR3: TGCGCCAGCAGCTTGGGAGGGGGGTACCAAGAGACCCAGTACTTC. Translation gives CASSLGGGYQETQYF.

The gene calls are TRBV9 and TRBJ1-2; no clear D. V lost 3 bases to trimming and J lost 8 bases, with 8 bases between them. The CDR3 contains 11 residues. Per the germline V gene, CDR1 is SGDLS and CDR2 is YYNGEE. This CDR3 reads CASSANTGYTF. In nucleotides, the CDR3 is TGTGCCAGCAGCGCCAATACCGGCTACACCTTC.

J is TRBJ2-1 and V is TRBV2, with 8 bases that match TRBD1. The CDR3 spans 14 residues. CDR1 is SNHLY and CDR2 is FYNNEI in the germline V gene. Here the CDR3 reads CGISDRGTLNEQFF. CDR3 DNA sequence: TGTGGAATAAGCGACAGGGGAACCCTCAATGAGCAGTTCTTC. Full variable domain (outside the CDR3, taken from reference TRBV2 and TRBJ2-1): EPEVTQTPSHQVTQMGQEVILRCVPISNHLYFYWYRQILGQKVEFLVSFYNNEISEKSEIFDDQFSVERPDGSNFTLKIRSTKLEDSAMYFCGISDRGTLNEQFFGPGTRLTVL.

The chain is built from TRBV14 and TRBJ1-1, with D unclear. The germline V gene encodes CDR1 SGHDN and CDR2 FVKESK. CDR3 length equals 13 residues. Trimming took off 4 bases at V and 5 bases at J, with 11 bases between the two ends. CDR3 loop: CASSRSQETEAFF. DNA of the CDR3: TGTGCCAGCAGCCGGTCTCAGGAAACTGAAGCTTTCTTT.

This sequence joins TRBV27 and TRBJ2-1, with a weak D call TRBD1 (6 bases). Germline-derived CDR1 and CDR2 are MNHEY and SMNVEV (reference sequence). The length of the CDR3 is 15 residues. Trimming cost V 3 bases and J 10 bases, with 19 bases left between them. The CDR3 DNA reads as TGTGCCAGCAGTTTGAGGGGTAGCGTAAGGGGGGAGCAGTTCTTC. Protein sequence: CASSLRGSVRGEQFF.

The table lists this clone with a count of one. This chain joins TRBV27 and TRBJ2-7, with 7 nucleotides matching TRBD1. The germline gives CDR1 MNHEY, CDR2 SMNVEV (reference sequence). V shed 6 bases and J 5 bases; nucleotides not matched to a gene: 7. The CDR3 has 13 residues. CDR3 coding DNA: TGTGCCAGCAGGACAGGGAAAGTAAACGAGCAGTACTTC. The encoded protein is CASRTGKVNEQYF.

V is TRBV5-1 and J is TRBJ2-1; TRBD2 matches 9 bases. The V gene's germline CDR1 is SGHRS and CDR2 YFSETQ. With 4 bases clipped from V and 2 bases from J, the junction kept 7 bases outside the gene matches. There are 16 residues in the CDR3. This CDR3 is CASSTDSSGAYNEQFF. CDR3 DNA sequence: TGCGCCAGCAGCACCGACTCTAGCGGGGCCTACAATGAGCAGTTCTTC. The full variable domain, completed using reference TRBV5-1 and TRBJ2-1, is KAGVTQTPRYLIKTRGQQVTLSCSPISGHRSVSWYQQTPGQGLQFLFEYFSETQRNKGNFPGRFSGRQFSNSRSEMNVSTLELGDSALYLCASSTDSSGAYNEQFFGPGTRLTVL.

The genes are TRBV6-6 and TRBJ1-5; TRBD1 aligns across 9 bases. CDR3 length equals 15 residues. From germline, CDR1 is MNHNY and CDR2 SVGAGI (reference sequence). With V trimmed by 10 bases and J by 1 base, 8 bases remained unmatched. CDR3 amino acids: CATAAGQGSNQPQHF. As DNA, the CDR3 is TGTGCCACGGCTGCGGGACAGGGCAGCAATCAGCCCCAGCATTTT.

The chain has TRBV19 and TRBJ1-5; 7 bases align to TRBD1. Germline lookup yields CDR1 LNHDA and CDR2 SQIVND (reference sequence). V shed 2 bases and J 5 bases; nucleotides not matched to a gene: 3. The CDR3 is 14 amino acids. DNA of the CDR3: TGTGCCAGTAGTATAAAGGGGACAGATCAGCCCCAGCATTTT. Protein product: CASSIKGTDQPQHF.

V usage is TRBV4-1 and J usage is TRBJ1-4; D not certain. The V gene's germline CDR1 is MGHRA and CDR2 YSYEKL. The CDR3 is 14 residues long. Deletions cut 1 base from V and 4 bases from J, with 7 bases between. The CDR3 protein is CASSQAWVNEKLFF. CDR3 DNA: TGCGCCAGCAGCCAAGCTTGGGTTAATGAAAAACTGTTTTTT.

The rearrangement uses TRBV5-8 and TRBJ2-5; D unresolved. Between the trimmed V and J ends, which lost 1 base and 2 bases, there was a span of 6 bases. The CDR3 has 13 residues. Per germline, CDR1 SGHTS and CDR2 YDEGEE. CDR3 residues: CASSLLGQETQYF. CDR3 bases: TGTGCCAGCAGCTTGTTGGGTCAAGAGACCCAGTACTTC.

This chain links TRBV30 with TRBJ2-2; TRBD2 aligns across 9 bases. V shed 2 bases, J shed 3 bases, and the junction held 19 bases outside the gene matches. Germline loops: CDR1 GTSNPN, CDR2 SVGIG (reference sequence). This CDR3 has 20 amino acids. CDR3 protein: CAWSFSPEGREGLYTGELFF. DNA of the CDR3: TGTGCCTGGAGTTTCTCCCCGGAGGGGCGGGAGGGCCTATACACCGGGGAGCTGTTTTTT.